This T cell receptor beta chain was found in a study of graft-versus-host responses after intestinal transplantation. Study in general: Recipients uniformly received anti-thymocyte globulin induction, followed by tacrolimus and steroids for around 3 years.

TCRdb's table, derived via immunoSEQ multiplex PCR, lists solely in-frame clones and lacks some. Altogether about 120,000 clones are present, 90% to 95% being singletons, with the ten largest covering 0.23%. Turning to this clone: Its specificity is not known.

V was shortened by 5 bases and J by 4 bases, with 15 bases between the two germline ends. This CDR3 region has 15 residues. CDR1 is SNHLY and CDR2 is FYNNEI in the germline V gene. Study outcomes and limitations: Allografts of one patient group, those with graft-donor T cell macrochimerism, had high graft-versus-host to host-versus-graft clonal ratios.

The V and J genes are TRBV2 and TRBJ2-1; a weak D match, TRBD1 (7 bases). The TCR comes from a human donor who was the organ donor for an intestinal transplant. This specimen was unstimulated CD4+ T cells sorted from spleen or lymph node cells, taken before transplant. The DNA for the CDR3 is TGTGCCAGCAGTTTCGTCAGGGGGGATTACAATGAGCAGTTCTTC. It encodes CASSFVRGDYNEQFF. Supplemented by reference TRBV2 and TRBJ2-1, the full variable domain reads EPEVTQTPSHQVTQMGQEVILRCVPISNHLYFYWYRQILGQKVEFLVSFYNNEISEKSEIFDDQFSVERPDGSNFTLKIRSTKLEDSAMYFCASSFVRGDYNEQFFGPGTRLTVL.